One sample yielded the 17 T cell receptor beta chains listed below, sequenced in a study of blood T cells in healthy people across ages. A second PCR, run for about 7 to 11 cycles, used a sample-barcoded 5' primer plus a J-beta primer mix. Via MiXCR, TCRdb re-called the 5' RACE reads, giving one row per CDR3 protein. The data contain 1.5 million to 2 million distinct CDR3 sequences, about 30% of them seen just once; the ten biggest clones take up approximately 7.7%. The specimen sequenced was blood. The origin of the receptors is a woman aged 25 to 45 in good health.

CDR3 in amino acids: CASSVAPLEQFF. CDR3 nucleotides: TGTGCCAGCAGCGTCGCTCCTCTTGAGCAGTTCTTC. This chain connects TRBV28 to TRBJ2-1, with D unresolved. The germline V gene has CDR1 MDHEN and CDR2 SYDVKM. The CDR3 extends over 12 amino acids. Trimming pared 6 bases from V and 9 bases from J, leaving 12 bases between.

CDR3 loop: CASSLAVGADQETQYF. CDR3 sequence (DNA): TGTGCCAGCAGCTTAGCAGTGGGAGCTGATCAAGAGACCCAGTACTTC. The V and J genes are TRBV7-9 and TRBJ2-5, with a weak D call TRBD2 (5 bases). This CDR3 contains 16 residues. In germline, CDR1 is SEHNR, CDR2 FQNEAQ (reference sequence). Trimming left V 0 bases short and J 2 bases short, with 13 bases between.

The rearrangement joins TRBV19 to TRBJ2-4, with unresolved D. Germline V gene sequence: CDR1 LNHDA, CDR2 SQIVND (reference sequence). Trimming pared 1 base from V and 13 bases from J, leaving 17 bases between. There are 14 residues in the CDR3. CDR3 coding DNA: TGTGCCAGTAGTATAGGAATAGGGCCGTACGGGCAGTACTTC. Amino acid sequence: CASSIGIGPYGQYF.

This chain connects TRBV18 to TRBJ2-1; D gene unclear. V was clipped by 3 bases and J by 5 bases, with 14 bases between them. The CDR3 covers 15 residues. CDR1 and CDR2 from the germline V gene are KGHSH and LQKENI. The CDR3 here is CASSPSWGTDNEQFF. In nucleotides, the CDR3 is TGTGCCAGCTCACCCTCCTGGGGAACCGACAATGAGCAGTTCTTC.

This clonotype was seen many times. CDR3 DNA: TGTGCCAGCAGTTACGGGGAAGAGACCCAGTACTTC. Translated: CASSYGEETQYF. The genes are TRBV12-3 or TRBV12-4 and TRBJ2-5; possibly TRBD2 for D (5 bases). V dropped 4 bases and J dropped 3 bases, with 6 bases sitting between them. The length of the CDR3 is 12 residues.

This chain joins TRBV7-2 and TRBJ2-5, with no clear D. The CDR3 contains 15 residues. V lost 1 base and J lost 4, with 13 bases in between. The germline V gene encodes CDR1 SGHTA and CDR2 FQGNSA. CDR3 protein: CASSLVVGKGETQYF. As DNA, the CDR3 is TGTGCCAGCAGCTTAGTAGTTGGTAAAGGAGAGACCCAGTACTTC. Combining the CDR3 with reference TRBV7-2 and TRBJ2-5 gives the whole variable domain GAGVSQSPSNKVTEKGKDVELRCDPISGHTALYWYRQSLGQGLEFLIYFQGNSAPDKSGLPSDRFSAERTGGSVSTLTIQRTQQEDSAVYLCASSLVVGKGETQYFGPGTRLLVL.

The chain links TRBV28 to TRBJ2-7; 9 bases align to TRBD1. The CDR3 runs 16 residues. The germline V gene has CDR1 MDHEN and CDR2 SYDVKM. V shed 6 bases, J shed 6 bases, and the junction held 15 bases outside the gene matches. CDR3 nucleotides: TGTGCCAGCAGCCGAAGCCCCGGGACAGGGTATGGCGAGCAGTACTTC. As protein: CASSRSPGTGYGEQYF.

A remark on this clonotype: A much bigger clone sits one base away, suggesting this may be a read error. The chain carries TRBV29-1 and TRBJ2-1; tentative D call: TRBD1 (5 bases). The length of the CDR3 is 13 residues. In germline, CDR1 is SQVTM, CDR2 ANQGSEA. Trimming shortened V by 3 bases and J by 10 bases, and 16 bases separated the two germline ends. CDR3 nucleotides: TGCAGCGTTGACGACAGAAATTTGAACGAGCAGTTCTTC. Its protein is CSVDDRNLNEQFF.

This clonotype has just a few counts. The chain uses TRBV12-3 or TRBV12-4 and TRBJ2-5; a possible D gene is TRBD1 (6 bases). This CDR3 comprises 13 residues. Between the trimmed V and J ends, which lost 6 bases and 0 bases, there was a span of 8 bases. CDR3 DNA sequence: TGTGCCAGCAGGCACAGGGACCAAGAGACCCAGTACTTC. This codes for CASRHRDQETQYF.

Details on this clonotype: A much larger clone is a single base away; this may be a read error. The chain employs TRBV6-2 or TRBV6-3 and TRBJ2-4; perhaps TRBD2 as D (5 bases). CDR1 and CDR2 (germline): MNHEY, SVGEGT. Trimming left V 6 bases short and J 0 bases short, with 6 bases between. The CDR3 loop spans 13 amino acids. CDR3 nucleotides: TGTGCCAGCAGGGAGGTAGCCAAAAACATTCAGTACTTC. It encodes CASREVAKNIQYF.

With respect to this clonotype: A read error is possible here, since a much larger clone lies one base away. The CDR3 DNA is TGCGCCAGCAGCCGAGGAGTCACCGAAGGCATCAATGAGCAGTTCTTC. Residues: CASSRGVTEGINEQFF. This chain links TRBV4-1 with TRBJ2-1; unclear D gene. Germline loops: CDR1 MGHRA, CDR2 YSYEKL. The CDR3 has 16 residues. Trimming pared 4 bases from V and 6 bases from J, leaving 19 bases between.

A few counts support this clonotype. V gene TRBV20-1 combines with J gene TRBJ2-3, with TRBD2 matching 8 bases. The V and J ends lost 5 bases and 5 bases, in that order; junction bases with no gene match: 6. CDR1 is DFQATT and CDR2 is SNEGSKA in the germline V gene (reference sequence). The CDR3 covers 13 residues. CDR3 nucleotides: TGCAGTGCTCCCTTAGCGGGGCAAGATACGCAGTATTTT. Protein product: CSAPLAGQDTQYF.

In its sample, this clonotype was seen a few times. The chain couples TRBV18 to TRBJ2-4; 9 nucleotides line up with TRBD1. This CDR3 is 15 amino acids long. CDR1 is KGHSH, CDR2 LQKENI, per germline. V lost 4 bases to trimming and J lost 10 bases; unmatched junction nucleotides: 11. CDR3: CASSLGQGRFAIQYF. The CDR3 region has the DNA TGTGCCAGCTCACTAGGACAGGGGCGATTCGCGATTCAGTACTTC. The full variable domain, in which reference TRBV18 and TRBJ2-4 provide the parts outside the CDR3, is NAGVMQNPRHLVRRRGQEARLRCSPMKGHSHVYWYRQLPEEGLKFMVYLQKENIIDESGMPKERFSAEFPKEGPSILRIQQVVRGDSAAYFCASSLGQGRFAIQYFGAGTRLSVL.

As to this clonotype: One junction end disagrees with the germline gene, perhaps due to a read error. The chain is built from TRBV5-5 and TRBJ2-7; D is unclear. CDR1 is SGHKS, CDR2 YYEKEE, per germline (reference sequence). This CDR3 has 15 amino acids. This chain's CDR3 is CASSVSLARHYKQYF. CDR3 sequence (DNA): TGTGCCAGCAGCGTGAGTTTGGCGAGACACTACAAGCAGTACTTC. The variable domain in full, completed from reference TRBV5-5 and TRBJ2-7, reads DAGVTQSPTHLIKTRGQQVTLRCSPISGHKSVSWYQQVLGQGPQFIFQYYEKEERGRGNFPDRFSARQFPNYSSELNVNALLLGDSALYLCASSVSLARHYKQYFGPGTRLTVT.

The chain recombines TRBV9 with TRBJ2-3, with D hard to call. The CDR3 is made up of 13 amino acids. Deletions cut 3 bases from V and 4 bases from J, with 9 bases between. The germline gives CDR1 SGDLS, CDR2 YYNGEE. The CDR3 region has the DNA TGTGCCAGCAGCGGATCTTGGGCAGATACGCAGTATTTT. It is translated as CASSGSWADTQYF.

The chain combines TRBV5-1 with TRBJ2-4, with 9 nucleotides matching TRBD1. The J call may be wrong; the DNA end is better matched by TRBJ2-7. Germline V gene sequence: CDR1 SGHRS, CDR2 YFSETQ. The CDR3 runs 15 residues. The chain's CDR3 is CASSRGQGYSYEQYF. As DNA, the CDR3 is TGCGCCAGCAGCAGGGGACAGGGCTACTCCTACGAGCAGTACTTC.

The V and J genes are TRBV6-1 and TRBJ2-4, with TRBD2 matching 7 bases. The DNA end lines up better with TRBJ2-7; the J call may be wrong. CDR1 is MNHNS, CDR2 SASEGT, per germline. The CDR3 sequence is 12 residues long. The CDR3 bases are TGTGCCAGCACGGAGCGGGGCTACGAGCAGTACTTC. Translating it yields CASTERGYEQYF.